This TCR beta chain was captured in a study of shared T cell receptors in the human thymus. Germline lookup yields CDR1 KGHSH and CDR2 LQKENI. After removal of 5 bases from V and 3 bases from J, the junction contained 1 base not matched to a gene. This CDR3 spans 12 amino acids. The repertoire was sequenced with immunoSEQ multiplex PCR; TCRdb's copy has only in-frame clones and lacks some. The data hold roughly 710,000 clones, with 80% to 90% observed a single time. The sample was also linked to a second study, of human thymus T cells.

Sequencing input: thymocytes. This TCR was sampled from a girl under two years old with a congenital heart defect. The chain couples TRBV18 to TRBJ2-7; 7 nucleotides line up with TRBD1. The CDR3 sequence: CASSRDSYEQYF. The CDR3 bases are TGTGCCAGCTCAAGGGACAGCTACGAGCAGTACTTC. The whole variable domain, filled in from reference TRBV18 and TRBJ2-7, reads NAGVMQNPRHLVRRRGQEARLRCSPMKGHSHVYWYRQLPEEGLKFMVYLQKENIIDESGMPKERFSAEFPKEGPSILRIQQVVRGDSAAYFCASSRDSYEQYFGPGTRLTVT.